The rows below give T cell receptor beta chains drawn from one sample of a study of T cells in Graves' hyperthyroidism and ophthalmopathy. TCRdb recomputed calls from the multiplex PCR reads with MiXCR, one row per CDR3 protein. The sample includes a few hundred thousand distinct CDR3 sequences, less than 25% seen only once; the top ten take about 30%. The sequencing sample was made of blood. The receptors here all came from a man younger than 30 with Graves' hyperthyroidism. CDR3s include the opening cysteine and the closing phenylalanine or tryptophan. The D gene is left open where the match is weak. Some rows mark clone size as missing; the rest say once, few, many or name a class of expanded clone.

clone_size	j_call	v_call	d_call	cdr3_nt	cdr3_aa
.	TRBJ1-1	TRBV18	.	TGTGCCAGCTCACCGAAAGGGAGCACTGAAGCTTTCTTT	CASSPKGSTEAFF
many	TRBJ1-5	TRBV12-3/TRBV12-4	.	TGTGCCAGCAGCCCAGGGATGGATCAGCCCCAGCATTTT	CASSPGMDQPQHF
many	TRBJ1-2	TRBV5-6	.	TGTGCCACCCGGGACCGAGTTAACTATGGCTACACCTTC	CATRDRVNYGYTF
few	TRBJ1-2	TRBV30	.	TGTGCCTGGAGTGTGGACCTTAACTATGGCTACACCTTC	CAWSVDLNYGYTF
many	TRBJ2-5	TRBV30	.	TGTGCCTGGAGTCAGGAGACCCAGTACTTC	CAWSQETQYF
many	TRBJ2-7	TRBV10-3	TRBD1	TGTGCCATCAGTGATCCGGGACAGGGGTCCTACGAGCAGTACTTC	CAISDPGQGSYEQYF
many	TRBJ1-1	TRBV14	.	TGTGCCAGCAGCCCCAGGGTATCGGGCACTGAAGCTTTCTTT	CASSPRVSGTEAFF
many	TRBJ2-5	TRBV5-1	TRBD2	TGCGCCAGCAGCATACTAGCGGGGAAAGAGACCCAGTACTTC	CASSILAGKETQYF
many	TRBJ1-2	TRBV5-6	.	TGTGCCAGCAGCTTGGCCCTCGGGGGACTCTATGGCTACACCTTC	CASSLALGGLYGYTF
few	TRBJ2-7	TRBV5-1	.	TGCGCCAGCAGACAGGACACGACCTCCTACGAGCAGTACTTC	CASRQDTTSYEQYF
.	TRBJ2-2	TRBV13	TRBD1	TGTGCCAGCAGCGGACAGGGAGTGAACACCGGGGAGCTGTTTTTT	CASSGQGVNTGELFF
many	TRBJ1-3	TRBV2	.	TGTGCCGGGACCAAAAACTCTGGAAACACCATATATTTT	CAGTKNSGNTIYF
many	TRBJ2-5	TRBV15	TRBD1	TGTGCCACTAGAGATGGGACAGGGAGGGAGACCCAGTACTTC	CATRDGTGRETQYF
many	TRBJ2-7	TRBV27	.	TGTGCCAGCAGTACGGGGGACAGACTAGTATACGAGCAGTACTTC	CASSTGDRLVYEQYF
many	TRBJ1-2	TRBV28	.	TGTGCCAGCAGTTTAAGGGGCGGTGACTACACCTTC	CASSLRGGDYTF
many	TRBJ1-3	TRBV20-1	TRBD1	TGCAGTGCTAGAGTTGGGACAGGGGGCTCTGGAAACACCATATATTTT	CSARVGTGGSGNTIYF
many	TRBJ1-1	TRBV20-1	TRBD1	TGCAGTGCTCCCCTTTCCGGGGACAGGGAAGCTTTCTTT	CSAPLSGDREAFF
many	TRBJ1-2	TRBV2	.	TGTGCCAGCAGTGGGGCCAGAGTTGGCTACACCTTC	CASSGARVGYTF
many	TRBJ2-5	TRBV12-3/TRBV12-4	TRBD2	TGTGCCAGCAGTGAAAGCGGGGGAGGACAAGAGACCCAGTACTTC	CASSESGGGQETQYF
few	TRBJ1-1	TRBV28	.	TGTGCCAGCAGTTTCGACTGGACGGCCACTGAAGCTCTCTTT	CASSFDWTATEALF
.	TRBJ2-5	TRBV20-1	.	TGCAGTGCTATGGGGCAGGCCCCAAGGGAGACCCAGTACTTC	CSAMGQAPRETQYF
many	TRBJ2-5	TRBV29-1	.	TGCAGCGTTGGCTGGGGGCAAAGGTCGGAGACCCAGTACTTC	CSVGWGQRSETQYF
.	TRBJ2-7	TRBV4-1	TRBD2	TGCGCCAGCAGCCAGACTAGCGGGGCAACCTACGAGCAGTACTTC	CASSQTSGATYEQYF
.	TRBJ2-7	TRBV6-1	.	TGTGCCAGCATAGGGACACGATTCTCCTACGAGCAGTACTTC	CASIGTRFSYEQYF
many	TRBJ1-2	TRBV28	.	TGTGCCAGCAGTTTGGTCGGGGCCGGACACGGAGTCGGCGGCTACACCTTC	CASSLVGAGHGVGGYTF
many	TRBJ2-5	TRBV11-2	.	TGTGCCAGCAGCTTAAGAACCCTGGAGACCCAGTACTTC	CASSLRTLETQYF
.	TRBJ2-7	TRBV19	.	TGTGCCAGTAACCCAGGGGGGGACTACGAGCAGTACTTC	CASNPGGDYEQYF
many	TRBJ1-1	TRBV27	.	TGTGCCAGCATGGGAAACACTGAAGCTTTCTTT	CASMGNTEAFF
many	TRBJ2-5	TRBV10-3	TRBD1	TGTGCCATCAGTGAGTCCCCGGGACAGGCTACGGGGGAGACCCAGTACTTC	CAISESPGQATGETQYF